Only one count was recorded for the clone carrying this T cell receptor (beta chain). Its antigen is unidentified. The sample originates from a study of T cell responses to AZD1222 COVID-19 vaccine. The study, taken as a whole, reports: White British ancestry dominated among donors, who included more females, and clonal diversity was possibly underestimated.

Repertoires were generated with immunoSEQ multiplex PCR, while TCRdb's copy carries only in-frame clones and drops some. The sample records more than 110,000 clones, 92% being singletons. This specimen was peripheral blood, taken 28 days after the second AZD1222 dose. The clonotype was recovered from an adult who received the AZD1222 COVID-19 vaccine.

The CDR3 coding sequence is TGTGCCAGCAGCCCCCTTTCAACTAATGAAAAACTGTTTTTT. As protein: CASSPLSTNEKLFF. The J gene is TRBJ1-4, the V gene TRBV7-9; D is undetermined. From germline, CDR1 is SEHNR and CDR2 FQNEAQ (reference sequence). V lost 5 bases, J lost 0 bases, and 7 bases lay in between. The CDR3 extends over 14 amino acids.